This TCR beta chain derives from a study of blood T cells in healthy people across ages. The use of a sample-barcoded 5' primer and a J-beta primer mix characterized a second PCR of about 6 to 11 cycles. With 12 random nucleotides, a template-switch adaptor tagged each individual cDNA molecule. In TCRdb, the 5' RACE reads were re-called with MiXCR into one record per CDR3 protein. The table lists hundreds of thousands of distinct CDR3 sequences, roughly 58% of them singletons. To note about this clonotype: The antigen is not known.

Trimming removed 3 bases at V and 14 bases at J, with 17 bases between. The V gene's germline CDR1 is MNHEY and CDR2 SMNVEV (reference sequence). This CDR3 comprises 14 residues. Study-wide findings and caveats: Expanded clonotype shifts may have been confounded, as the donors had an unknown CMV status.

This rearrangement joins TRBV27 to TRBJ1-6; a weak D match, TRBD1 (5 bases). The sequence came from a man aged 55 to 69 in good health. Material: blood. CDR3 loop: CASSFGRADSALHF. CDR3 sequence (DNA): TGTGCCAGCAGTTTCGGCAGGGCCGACTCGGCCCTCCACTTT.